This entry lists 29 T cell receptor beta chains sequenced from one sample in a study of identical twins. TCRdb reanalysed the 5' RACE reads using MiXCR and keeps one entry per CDR3 protein. The sample has roughly 1.6 million distinct CDR3 sequences; under 35% are singletons. Source material: cord blood. These receptors were taken from a newborn girl in good health.

The V gene is TRBV20-1, the J gene TRBJ2-3; D is possibly TRBD1 or TRBD2 (5 bases each). The CDR3 runs 14 residues. Germline V gene sequence: CDR1 DFQATT, CDR2 SNEGSKA (reference sequence). The CDR3 sequence is CDQTGTFITDTQYF. The CDR3 nucleotides are TGCGACCAAACCGGGACCTTTATCACAGATACGCAGTATTTT.

The chain combines TRBV21-1 with TRBJ1-2. TRBV21-1 is described as a pseudogene. The CDR3 runs to 12 residues. This CDR3 is CARGEVPDGYTF. CDR3 DNA: TGTGCCAGGGGGGAGGTTCCGGATGGCTACACCTTC.

This clonotype was detected only once. The chain joins TRBV29-1 to TRBJ2-7; tentative D call: TRBD1 (6 bases). The CDR3 spans 12 residues. CDR1 is SQVTM, CDR2 ANQGSEA, per germline. Trimming took off 3 bases at V and 10 bases at J, with 16 bases between the two ends. CDR3: CSVDRDTNTQYF. The CDR3 DNA is TGCAGCGTTGACCGGGACACCAATACCCAGTACTTC.

This clonotype was seen just once. The CDR3 nucleotides read TGTGCCAGCAGCAGTTCGCAGGGGGACATTCAGTACTTC. Translation gives CASSSSQGDIQYF. The J gene is TRBJ2-7, the V gene TRBV12-3 or TRBV12-4; 7 bases align to TRBD1. The J call could be wrong; TRBJ2-4 is a better fit for the DNA end. This CDR3 contains 13 residues.

This clonotype came up a few times. J is TRBJ2-1 and V is TRBV7-2, with a weak D call TRBD2 (6 bases). The length of the CDR3 is 17 residues. Germline V gene sequence: CDR1 SGHTA, CDR2 FQGNSA. Trimming stripped 5 bases from V and 0 bases from J, with 17 bases between. The CDR3 nucleotides read TGTGCCAGCAGCATATCTAGCGTCCGCAGCTCCTACAATGAGCAGTTCTTC. Encoded protein: CASSISSVRSSYNEQFF.

Note on this clonotype: No conserved phenylalanine or tryptophan is present at the end of the CDR3, so a read error is the likely explanation. V usage is TRBV4-2 and J usage is TRBJ1-2, with TRBD1 identical over 12 bases. Germline assignment: CDR1 LGHNA and CDR2 YNFKEQ. This CDR3 contains 19 residues. After removal of 2 bases from V and 7 bases from J, the junction contained 17 bases not matched to a gene. In nucleotides, the CDR3 is TGTGCCAGCAGCCAAAATCTTCTTCATACCGGGACAGGGGGCCCTGGCTACACCTTA. Translation gives CASSQNLLHTGTGGPGYTL.

This clonotype came up a few times. This chain joins TRBV28 and TRBJ2-7, with D uncertain. CDR1 and CDR2 from the germline V gene are MDHEN and SYDVKM. This CDR3 region has 10 residues. Trimming shortened V by 10 bases and J by 7 bases, and 11 bases separated the two germline ends. In DNA form, the CDR3 reads TGTGCCACCTCCTACAATGAGCAGTACTTC. The encoded protein is CATSYNEQYF.

This clonotype was counted ten times or more. The chain uses TRBV10-3 and TRBJ2-3; D ambiguous. Germline CDR1 ENHRY, CDR2 SYGVKD. The CDR3 has 12 amino acids. V gave up 8 bases and J gave up 2 bases, with 8 bases separating them. Here the CDR3 DNA reads TGTGCCATCGCTGGGTACACAGATACGCAGTATTTT. This translates into CAIAGYTDTQYF.

This chain links TRBV20-1 with TRBJ2-3, with a weak D call TRBD1 (6 bases). CDR3 size: 15 residues. Germline CDR1 is DFQATT and CDR2 is SNEGSKA (reference sequence). Trimming took off 3 bases at V and 3 bases at J, with 16 bases between the two ends. The chain's CDR3 is CSASRAQGSTDTQYF. Here the CDR3 DNA reads TGCAGTGCTAGTAGGGCACAGGGATCTACAGATACGCAGTATTTT.

The sample holds a few counts of this clonotype. The chain recombines TRBV9 with TRBJ2-5, with D possibly being TRBD2 (6 bases). Germline V gene sequence: CDR1 SGDLS, CDR2 YYNGEE. V lost 0 bases and J 3 bases, leaving 15 bases between the germline ends. The CDR3 has 16 amino acids. DNA for the CDR3: TGTGCCAGCAGCGTAGACTGGGGGAGGAGGGAAGAGACCCAGTACTTC. Its protein product is CASSVDWGRREETQYF.

This sequence joins TRBV6-2 or TRBV6-3 and TRBJ2-3; 9 nucleotides line up with TRBD2. Germline V CDR1 and CDR2: MNHEY, SVGEGT. V dropped 6 bases and J dropped 0; count of bases not matched to a gene: 28. The CDR3 is made up of 23 amino acids. Written as DNA, the CDR3 is TGTGCCAGCAGCCGCTCCTTCGGGCCCTCCAATCCTATAGCGGGGGCCAGCACAGATACGCAGTATTTT. Protein: CASSRSFGPSNPIAGASTDTQYF.

In this sample, this clonotype turned up a few times. V and J are TRBV4-1 and TRBJ2-5; 10 nucleotides line up with TRBD2. The J call is in doubt because the DNA end fits TRBJ2-7 better. Germline V gives CDR1 MGHRA, CDR2 YSYEKL. This CDR3 contains 17 residues. CDR3 DNA: TGCGCCAGCAGCCAAGAACCGAGCGGGAGGGCTTACTACGAGCAGTACTTC. This encodes CASSQEPSGRAYYEQYF.

V is TRBV5-4 and J is TRBJ1-2; D remains unclear. Trimming stripped 0 bases from V and 4 bases from J, with 10 bases between. The CDR3 runs 14 residues. Germline loops: CDR1 SGHNT, CDR2 YYREEE (reference sequence). Written as DNA, the CDR3 is TGTGCCAGCAGCTTGGGCTGGGGTACCTATGGCTACACCTTC. Amino acid sequence: CASSLGWGTYGYTF.

This clonotype was found a few times. V usage is TRBV20-1 and J usage is TRBJ2-4; possibly TRBD1 for D (6 bases). The J call may be wrong; the DNA end is better matched by TRBJ2-7. The CDR3 runs to 13 residues. Germline CDR1 is DFQATT and CDR2 is SNEGSKA (reference sequence). The CDR3 loop is CSARDRHPYEQYF. For the CDR3, the DNA is TGCAGTGCCCGCGACAGGCATCCCTACGAGCAGTACTTC.

This chain links TRBV12-3 or TRBV12-4 with TRBJ1-1, with TRBD1 matching over 9 bases. Germline trimming cut 3 bases from V and 4 bases from J; bases unmatched to any gene: 3. The CDR3 spans 14 residues. The CDR3 region is CASSFGTGSTEAFF. DNA of the CDR3: TGTGCCAGCAGTTTTGGGACAGGGAGCACTGAAGCTTTCTTT.

This clonotype showed up just a few times. V and J are TRBV20-1 and TRBJ2-1; a weak D match, TRBD2 (5 bases). This CDR3 is built from 15 residues. V shed 1 base and J shed 2 bases, with 12 bases lying between them. The germline V gene has CDR1 DFQATT and CDR2 SNEGSKA (reference sequence). The CDR3 region is CSARGLLAPYNEQFF. The CDR3 DNA follows: TGCAGTGCTAGAGGTCTGCTAGCCCCCTACAATGAGCAGTTCTTC.

There are a few counts of this clonotype. V is TRBV20-1 and J is TRBJ2-7; 7 nucleotides match TRBD1. V lost 2 bases, J lost 3 bases, and 4 bases stayed unmatched. This CDR3 contains 13 residues. Germline V CDR1 and CDR2: DFQATT, SNEGSKA (reference sequence). For the CDR3, the DNA is TGCAGTGCTAGACGAGGACAGGACTACGAGCAGTACTTC. Residues: CSARRGQDYEQYF.

This clonotype has only a few counts. The J gene is TRBJ1-2, the V gene TRBV12-3 or TRBV12-4; tentatively, D is TRBD1 (5 bases). CDR3 length equals 13 residues. The V end lost 3 bases, the J end lost 4 bases, and 9 bases lay between the germline ends. CDR3 sequence reads: CASSFQGLYGYTF. The CDR3 coding sequence is TGTGCCAGCAGTTTCCAGGGCCTCTATGGCTACACCTTC.

CDR3 nucleotides: TGTGCCAGCAGCCACCTCCGGGACCTCCCCTACAATGAGCAGTACTTC. It yields the protein CASSHLRDLPYNEQYF. The chain uses TRBV14 and TRBJ2-1; D is tentatively TRBD1 or TRBD2 (5 bases each). The assigned J gene may be wrong: the sequence end matches TRBJ2-7 better. The CDR3 spans 16 residues. Germline V gene lookup returns CDR1 SGHDN and CDR2 FVKESK.

This chain uses TRBV2 with TRBJ2-1; 8 bases agree with TRBD2. Per germline, CDR1 SNHLY and CDR2 FYNNEI. V shed 2 bases, J shed 10 bases, and the junction held 10 bases outside the gene matches. The CDR3 has 15 amino acids. CDR3 bases: TGTGCCAGCAGTGAATCGGGGGTTCAGCGGGAGGAGCAGTTCTTC. Amino acid sequence: CASSESGVQREEQFF.

This clonotype occurred a few times. The rearrangement links TRBV20-1 to TRBJ1-2; TRBD1 aligns across 10 bases. The CDR3 consists of 13 residues. V trimming: 7 bases; J trimming: 5 bases; junction bases outside the gene matches: 7. The germline gives CDR1 DFQATT, CDR2 SNEGSKA (reference sequence). The CDR3 bases are TGCAGTGTCGTCCGGGACAGGGGATATGGCTACACCTTC. This codes for CSVVRDRGYGYTF.

The chain recombines TRBV4-1 with TRBJ2-3, with D maybe TRBD1 (6 bases). V was clipped by 3 bases and J by 8 bases, with 12 bases between them. Per germline, CDR1 MGHRA and CDR2 YSYEKL. The CDR3 sequence is 13 residues long. This CDR3 reads CASSHPGVGTQYF. CDR3 nucleotide sequence: TGCGCCAGCAGCCATCCAGGGGTAGGTACGCAGTATTTT.

The V gene is TRBV7-2, the J gene TRBJ1-1; D is unclear. V lost 1 base and J 3 bases, leaving 12 bases between the germline ends. The CDR3 covers 15 residues. From germline, CDR1 is SGHTA and CDR2 FQGNSA. CDR3 in amino acids: CASSLDGRPHTEAFF. For the CDR3, the DNA is TGTGCCAGCAGCTTAGACGGCAGGCCGCACACTGAAGCTTTCTTT.

This chain connects TRBV2 to TRBJ2-1; D might be TRBD2 (5 bases). The germline CDR1 and CDR2 sequences are SNHLY and FYNNEI. V lost 9 bases to trimming and J lost 4 bases, with 16 bases between them. This CDR3 has 14 residues. The CDR3 DNA follows: TGTGCCAGGGGTAGGGCTAGCAAGTACAATGAGCAGTTCTTC. As protein: CARGRASKYNEQFF.

This clonotype was picked up many times. V is TRBV12-3 or TRBV12-4 and J is TRBJ2-5; D gene uncertain. The CDR3 has 11 amino acids. V lost 8 bases and J lost 2, with 6 bases in between. The CDR3 is CASWGQETQYF. For the CDR3, the DNA is TGTGCCAGCTGGGGACAAGAGACCCAGTACTTC.

This clonotype turned up a few times. The chain is built from TRBV28 and TRBJ2-1, with 8 bases fitting TRBD2. Germline loops: CDR1 MDHEN, CDR2 SYDVKM. This CDR3 is built from 12 residues. This chain's CDR3 is CGGLVPYNEQFF. In DNA, the CDR3 is TGTGGGGGACTAGTTCCCTACAATGAGCAGTTCTTC.

This clonotype turned up a few times. V is TRBV5-1 and J is TRBJ1-1; 8 positions match TRBD1. Germline CDR1 is SGHRS and CDR2 is YFSETQ. The CDR3 contains 16 residues. The V segment lost 3 bases and the J segment 0 bases; nucleotides outside the gene matches: 7. This chain's CDR3 is CASSSHGQGLNTEAFF. The CDR3 DNA reads TGCGCCAGCAGCTCACATGGACAGGGACTGAACACTGAAGCTTTCTTT.

The genes are TRBV4-1 and TRBJ1-2; TRBD1 aligns across 7 bases. J gave up 6 bases and V 0 bases, and 25 bases lay outside the gene matches. This CDR3 contains 21 residues. Germline CDR1 reads MGHRA; CDR2 reads YSYEKL. The CDR3 loop is CASSQEGGHDDGTVDPDGYTF. In nucleotides, the CDR3 is TGCGCCAGCAGCCAAGAAGGCGGTCATGATGATGGGACAGTTGATCCCGATGGCTACACCTTC.

This clonotype was observed a few times. The chain recombines TRBV29-1 with TRBJ2-5; 10 bases line up with TRBD2. The germline V gene has CDR1 SQVTM and CDR2 ANQGSEA. V was clipped by 1 base and J by 5 bases; unmatched bases: 4. The CDR3 contains 14 residues. The CDR3 reads CSVEGLAGVETQYF. The DNA of the CDR3 is TGCAGCGTTGAAGGTCTAGCGGGGGTGGAGACCCAGTACTTC.